The 28 T cell receptor beta chains in this list originate from one sample, sequenced in a study of cytomegalovirus exposure and HLA in healthy donors. Primers for the PCR totalled 60 Vbeta and 13 Jbeta. The method was immunoSEQ multiplex PCR; TCRdb's version includes in-frame clones alone and lacks a portion of them. The sample lists approximately 110,000 clones, about 70% seen once, with 2% to 3% in the top ten. The source material was PBMCs. The receptors shown here come from a man aged 45-65 years in good health and CMV-seropositive.

The chain joins TRBV5-5 to TRBJ1-3; the D gene is possibly TRBD1 (5 bases). Trimming shortened V by 3 bases and J by 3 bases, and 10 bases separated the two germline ends. Germline CDR1 reads SGHKS; CDR2 reads YYEKEE (reference sequence). CDR3 length: 14 amino acids. The CDR3 DNA reads as TGTGCCAGCAGCTCAGGGATGAGTGGAAACACCATATATTTT. It is translated as CASSSGMSGNTIYF.

The chain couples TRBV9 to TRBJ2-7, with D perhaps TRBD2 (5 bases). Germline V CDR1 and CDR2: SGDLS, YYNGEE. The CDR3 is made up of 15 amino acids. The V end was cut by 0 bases, the J end by 5 bases, with 15 bases between. The CDR3 bases are TGTGCCAGCAGCGTAGCTGGCGGGTCCTTCGACGAGCAGTACTTC. As protein: CASSVAGGSFDEQYF. Drawing the rest from reference TRBV9 and TRBJ2-7, the complete variable domain is DSGVTQTPKHLITATGQRVTLRCSPRSGDLSVYWYQQSLDQGLQFLIQYYNGEERAKGNILERFSAQQFPDLHSELNLSSLELGDSALYFCASSVAGGSFDEQYFGPGTRLTVT.

The chain uses TRBV7-8 and TRBJ1-1; 8 bases fit TRBD1. The CDR3 contains 16 residues. The junction had 4 bases not matched to a gene; V was cut back by 1 base and J by 0 bases. Germline V CDR1 and CDR2: SGHVS, FQNEAQ. The CDR3 sequence: CASSLGRQGLNTEAFF. DNA for the CDR3: TGTGCCAGCAGCTTAGGACGACAGGGGTTGAACACTGAAGCTTTCTTT.

This clone showed up just a few times. The chain combines TRBV10-3 with TRBJ2-3; 7 bases are shared with TRBD2. V shed 9 bases, J shed 0 bases, and the junction held 3 bases outside the gene matches. Germline assignment: CDR1 ENHRY and CDR2 SYGVKD. The length of the CDR3 is 13 residues. The CDR3 DNA is TGTGCCATAACGCGGGGGAGCACAGATACGCAGTATTTT. This translates into CAITRGSTDTQYF.

This chain joins TRBV6-5 and TRBJ2-5, with D maybe TRBD2 (5 bases). The ends were cut back, 4 bases at V and 4 bases at J, with 19 bases in the middle. The CDR3 length is 16 residues. Germline CDR1 MNHEY, CDR2 SVGAGI. For the CDR3, the DNA is TGTGCCAGCAGTTTGGCGGGTCCGGGGTCGGCAGAGACCCAGTACTTC. Its protein product is CASSLAGPGSAETQYF.

This chain connects TRBV11-2 to TRBJ1-2; 8 bases map to TRBD1. This CDR3 is 16 amino acids long. CDR1 is SGHAT, CDR2 FQNNGV, per germline. The trim removed 4 bases at V and 4 bases at J, leaving 11 bases unmatched. In DNA, the CDR3 is TGTGCCAGCAGCTCGCGCAGGGGGCAATCGTTCTATGGCTACACCTTC. Its protein product is CASSSRRGQSFYGYTF. The whole variable domain, remainder taken from reference TRBV11-2 and TRBJ1-2, is EAGVAQSPRYKIIEKRQSVAFWCNPISGHATLYWYQQILGQGPKLLIQFQNNGVVDDSQLPKDRFSAERLKGVDSTLKIQPAKLEDSAVYLCASSSRRGQSFYGYTFGSGTRLTVV.

V usage is TRBV28 and J usage is TRBJ2-1; D might be TRBD2 (6 bases). The CDR3 has 18 amino acids. Trimming took off 6 bases at V and 6 bases at J, with 27 bases between the two ends. Germline V gene lookup returns CDR1 MDHEN and CDR2 SYDVKM. The CDR3 DNA sequence: TGTGCCAGCAGCCCTCCGGGGACTCTTTTTGGGGAACTCAATGAGCAGTTCTTC. Its translation is CASSPPGTLFGELNEQFF.

CDR3 coding DNA: TGTGCCAGCTTACGGGGGGATGAGCAGTTCTTC. This translates into CASLRGDEQFF. The chain carries TRBV6-6 and TRBJ2-1; the match to TRBD2 covers 7 bases. This CDR3 is 11 amino acids long. Germline V gene data show CDR1 as MNHNY and CDR2 as SVGAGI (reference sequence). V gave up 8 bases and J gave up 8 bases; unmatched junction bases: 3.

This chain joins TRBV11-1 and TRBJ1-1; 12 bases line up with TRBD1. This CDR3 spans 16 amino acids. Trimming took 5 bases from V and 4 from J; bases not matched to a gene: 8. Per the germline V gene, CDR1 is SGHAT and CDR2 is FQDESV (reference sequence). The CDR3, as DNA: TGTGCCAGCAGCCCGGGACAGGGGGCGGGAGGCACTGAAGCTTTCTTT. It translates to CASSPGQGAGGTEAFF.

This clone was counted only a few times. The chain carries TRBV2 and TRBJ2-1; 7 positions agree with TRBD2. V shed 3 bases and J 2 bases; nucleotides not matched to a gene: 7. Germline CDR1 SNHLY, CDR2 FYNNEI. This CDR3 contains 16 residues. CDR3 DNA sequence: TGTGCCAGCAGTGAGATGGCAGGGAGGGCCTACAATGAGCAGTTCTTC. It yields the protein CASSEMAGRAYNEQFF.

This clone has only a few counts. This CDR3 is CASSQEGRGPLHF. In nucleotides, the CDR3 is TGTGCCAGCAGCCAAGAGGGGAGGGGACCCCTCCACTTT. This chain links TRBV4-2 with TRBJ1-6; D may be TRBD1 (5 bases). The ends were cut back, 0 bases at V and 12 bases at J, with 9 bases in the middle. Germline V lookup: CDR1 LGHNA, CDR2 YNFKEQ. The CDR3 is 13 amino acids.

The rearrangement joins TRBV6-5 to TRBJ2-3, with 12 nucleotides matching TRBD1. V lost 8 bases, J lost 6 bases, and 6 bases stayed unmatched. Germline values: CDR1 MNHEY, CDR2 SVGAGI. The CDR3 is made up of 14 amino acids. The CDR3 DNA follows: TGTGCCAGCGGGTCGGGACAGGGGGCTGATACGCAGTATTTT. Translated: CASGSGQGADTQYF.

The CDR3 region has the DNA TGTGCCAGCAGCTCTTCAGGGTTGGCAGATACGCAGTATTTT. It encodes CASSSSGLADTQYF. This sequence joins TRBV7-3 and TRBJ2-3; D possibly corresponds to TRBD1 (5 bases). Germline values: CDR1 SGHTA, CDR2 FQGTGA. The CDR3 runs to 14 residues. With 4 bases removed from V and 4 bases from J, the gap between germline ends came to 12 bases.

This CDR3 reads CAWSIQQGNTIYF. CDR3 DNA: TGTGCCTGGAGCATTCAACAGGGAAACACCATATATTTT. This chain connects TRBV30 to TRBJ1-3; D unresolved. Germline CDR1 and CDR2: GTSNPN and SVGIG (reference sequence). With 3 bases removed from V and 4 bases from J, the gap between germline ends came to 10 bases. The CDR3 contains 13 residues.

CDR3 loop: CASSPGTAGTSSGETQYF. The CDR3 DNA sequence: TGTGCCAGCTCACCCGGTACAGCCGGGACTAGTAGCGGGGAGACCCAGTACTTC. This chain uses TRBV18 with TRBJ2-5; 8 nucleotides match TRBD2. Germline CDR1 KGHSH, CDR2 LQKENI. With V trimmed by 3 bases and J by 5 bases, 17 bases remained unmatched. This CDR3 comprises 18 residues.

In this sample, this clone turned up once. The V call is TRBV6-1, the J call TRBJ2-5, with 10 bases lining up with TRBD2. The V gene end was trimmed by 3 bases and the J gene end by 5 bases; junction bases not matched to a gene: 9. Germline V gene sequence: CDR1 MNHNS, CDR2 SASEGT. This CDR3 has 16 amino acids. CDR3 sequence reads: CASSDQLAGSGETQYF. Here the CDR3 DNA reads TGTGCCAGCAGTGATCAACTAGCGGGGTCGGGTGAGACCCAGTACTTC.

This clone was counted once. V is TRBV5-5 and J is TRBJ2-1; TRBD1 might be the D (5 bases). V was shortened by 1 base and J by 2 bases, with 10 bases between the two germline ends. The CDR3 totals 15 residues. CDR1 is SGHKS, CDR2 YYEKEE, per germline (reference sequence). CDR3 protein: CASSLRTSPYNEQFF. Written as DNA, the CDR3 is TGTGCCAGCAGCTTGAGGACAAGCCCCTACAATGAGCAGTTCTTC.

This clone was counted only a few times. V is TRBV2 and J is TRBJ1-2, with D perhaps matching TRBD1 (5 bases). Germline-derived CDR1 and CDR2 are SNHLY and FYNNEI. The V and J ends lost 10 bases and 3 bases respectively, with 15 bases between them. The CDR3 spans 13 residues. CDR3 loop: CATTWGEDYGYTF. The CDR3 nucleotides are TGTGCCACCACTTGGGGGGAGGACTATGGCTACACCTTC.

This rearrangement joins TRBV10-3 to TRBJ2-2; TRBD2 agrees at 11 bases. The germline V gene encodes CDR1 ENHRY and CDR2 SYGVKD. The CDR3 totals 16 residues. V was pared by 4 bases and J by 2 bases, with 3 bases of the junction left unmatched. CDR3 region: CAISASGGFNTGELFF. The CDR3 DNA reads as TGTGCCATCAGTGCTAGCGGGGGGTTTAACACCGGGGAGCTGTTTTTT.

The chain carries TRBV6-5 and TRBJ1-1; D not certain. The CDR3 covers 15 residues. V lost 8 bases and J lost 5, with 21 bases in between. The germline gives CDR1 MNHEY, CDR2 SVGAGI. The CDR3: CASQKRPLGGTEAFF. In DNA, the CDR3 is TGTGCCAGCCAGAAACGACCCCTCGGAGGTACTGAAGCTTTCTTT.

The chain recombines TRBV7-9 with TRBJ2-7; D is unclear. CDR3 length equals 12 residues. Between the trimmed V and J ends, which lost 5 bases and 4 bases, there was a span of 9 bases. CDR1 is SEHNR and CDR2 is FQNEAQ in the germline V gene (reference sequence). DNA for the CDR3: TGTGCCAGCAGCCCGGGTCCTTACGAGCAGTACTTC. Translation gives CASSPGPYEQYF. Full variable domain (remainder filled in from reference TRBV7-9 and TRBJ2-7): DTGVSQNPRHKITKRGQNVTFRCDPISEHNRLYWYRQTLGQGPEFLTYFQNEAQLEKSRLLSDRFSAERPKGSFSTLEIQRTEQGDSAMYLCASSPGPYEQYFGPGTRLTVT.

This chain links TRBV4-1 with TRBJ2-7; 7 nucleotides align to TRBD2. CDR3 length equals 15 residues. V was clipped by 5 bases and J by 2 bases; unmatched bases: 9. Germline CDR1 is MGHRA and CDR2 is YSYEKL. The CDR3 region has the DNA TGCGCCAGCAGCTACAATCGAGCGGGGACCTACGAGCAGTACTTC. It specifies CASSYNRAGTYEQYF.

This chain connects TRBV9 to TRBJ2-1, with D perhaps TRBD1 (6 bases). The CDR3 is made up of 15 amino acids. Per germline, CDR1 SGDLS and CDR2 YYNGEE. The V gene lost 2 bases and the J gene lost 2 bases, with 11 bases spanning the gap. The CDR3 DNA reads TGTGCCAGCAGCGTGGGGACAAGTCCCTACAATGAGCAGTTCTTC. This codes for CASSVGTSPYNEQFF.

V is TRBV5-4 and J is TRBJ2-5, with 10 positions matching TRBD1. V was pared by 4 bases and J by 3 bases, with 3 bases of the junction left unmatched. Germline values: CDR1 SGHNT, CDR2 YYREEE (reference sequence). This CDR3 is 14 amino acids long. CDR3 in DNA: TGTGCCAGCAGCCCTGGGACAGGGGAAGAGACCCAGTACTTC. Its translation is CASSPGTGEETQYF.

The rearrangement links TRBV2 to TRBJ2-3, with TRBD2 matching over 10 bases. Germline CDR1 is SNHLY and CDR2 is FYNNEI. V shed 5 bases, J shed 2 bases, and the junction held 10 bases outside the gene matches. The CDR3 is 17 amino acids. The CDR3 DNA reads as TGTGCCAGCAGTCCCTGGGGTAGCGGGAGGTTCACAGATACGCAGTATTTT. It encodes CASSPWGSGRFTDTQYF.

This clone is a singleton in its sample. This sequence joins TRBV2 and TRBJ2-1; D is uncertain. The CDR3 contains 13 residues. Germline assignment: CDR1 SNHLY and CDR2 FYNNEI. V was pared by 7 bases and J by 4 bases, with 11 bases between. The CDR3 DNA reads TGTGCCAGCACTACAGACGCGTACAATGAGCAGTTCTTC. It specifies CASTTDAYNEQFF. Based on the CDR3 plus reference TRBV2 and TRBJ2-1, the full variable domain is EPEVTQTPSHQVTQMGQEVILRCVPISNHLYFYWYRQILGQKVEFLVSFYNNEISEKSEIFDDQFSVERPDGSNFTLKIRSTKLEDSAMYFCASTTDAYNEQFFGPGTRLTVL.

The chain joins TRBV5-1 to TRBJ2-5, with 8 positions matching TRBD1. V was clipped by 5 bases and J by 0 bases; unmatched bases: 6. CDR1 is SGHRS, CDR2 YFSETQ, per germline. CDR3 size: 15 residues. The CDR3 nucleotides read TGCGCCAGCAGTTCGGGACAGGCCAACCAAGAGACCCAGTACTTC. Residues: CASSSGQANQETQYF.

In its sample, this clone was seen a few times. The chain recombines TRBV5-4 with TRBJ2-1; TRBD1 matches 8 bases. V trimming: 4 bases; J trimming: 5 bases; junction bases outside the gene matches: 8. The germline V gene encodes CDR1 SGHNT and CDR2 YYREEE (reference sequence). The CDR3 sequence is 15 residues long. CDR3 sequence reads: CASSPPGDRNNEQFF. DNA for the CDR3: TGTGCCAGCAGCCCCCCAGGGGACAGGAACAATGAGCAGTTCTTC.